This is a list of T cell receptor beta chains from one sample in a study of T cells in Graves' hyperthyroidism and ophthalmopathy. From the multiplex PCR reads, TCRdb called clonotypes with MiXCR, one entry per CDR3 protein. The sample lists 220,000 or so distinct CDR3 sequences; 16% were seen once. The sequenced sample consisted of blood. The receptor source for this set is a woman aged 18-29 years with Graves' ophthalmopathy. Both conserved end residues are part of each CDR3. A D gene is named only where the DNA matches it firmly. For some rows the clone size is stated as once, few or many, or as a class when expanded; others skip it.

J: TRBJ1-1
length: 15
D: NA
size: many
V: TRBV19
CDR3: CASSLQPTGNTEAFF
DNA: TGTGCCAGTAGTCTACAACCGACAGGGAACACTGAAGCTTTCTTT

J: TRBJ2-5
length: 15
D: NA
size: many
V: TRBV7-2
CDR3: CASSQQRGARETQYF
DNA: TGTGCCAGCAGCCAACAGAGAGGGGCGAGGGAGACCCAGTACTTC

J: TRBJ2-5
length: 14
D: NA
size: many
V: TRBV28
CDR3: CASSRPVSQETQYF
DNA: TGTGCCAGCAGCCGGCCGGTTTCACAAGAGACCCAGTACTTC

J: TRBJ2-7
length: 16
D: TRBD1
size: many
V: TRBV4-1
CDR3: CASSQGGGGTAYEQYF
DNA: TGCGCCAGCAGCCAAGGGGGCGGTGGGACAGCCTACGAGCAGTACTTC

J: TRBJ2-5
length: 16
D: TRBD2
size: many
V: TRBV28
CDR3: CASSTRLAGPQETQYF
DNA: TGTGCCAGCAGTACCAGACTAGCAGGACCCCAAGAGACCCAGTACTTC

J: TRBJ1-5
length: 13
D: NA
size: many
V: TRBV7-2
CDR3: CASSLRVNQPQHF
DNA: TGTGCCAGCAGCTTGCGGGTAAATCAGCCCCAGCATTTT

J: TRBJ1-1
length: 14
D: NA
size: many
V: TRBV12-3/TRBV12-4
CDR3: CASSYSGGTTEAFF
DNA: TGTGCCAGCAGCTACTCGGGGGGGACGACTGAAGCTTTCTTT

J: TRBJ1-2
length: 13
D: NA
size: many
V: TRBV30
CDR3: CAWSVKGRRSYTF
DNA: TGTGCCTGGAGTGTAAAGGGCAGGCGGAGCTACACCTTC

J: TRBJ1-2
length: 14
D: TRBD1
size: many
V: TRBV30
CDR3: CAWSRDRAFYGYTF
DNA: TGTGCCTGGAGCCGGGACAGGGCCTTTTACGGCTACACCTTC

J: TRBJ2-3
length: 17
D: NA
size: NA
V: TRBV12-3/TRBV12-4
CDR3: CASSLRGRGAGTDTQYF
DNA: TGTGCCAGCAGTTTACGGGGGCGGGGAGCAGGCACAGATACGCAGTATTTT

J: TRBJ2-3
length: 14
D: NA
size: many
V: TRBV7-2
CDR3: CASSLSRYTDTQYF
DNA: TGTGCCAGCAGCTTATCGCGCTACACAGATACGCAGTATTTT

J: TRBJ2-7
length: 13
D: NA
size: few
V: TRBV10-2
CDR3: CASRMGSSYEQYF
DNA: TGCGCCAGCAGAATGGGGTCCTCCTACGAGCAGTACTTC

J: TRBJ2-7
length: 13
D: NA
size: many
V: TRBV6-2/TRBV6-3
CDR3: CASNDGGFGEQYF
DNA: TGTGCCAGCAATGATGGGGGTTTTGGCGAGCAGTACTTC

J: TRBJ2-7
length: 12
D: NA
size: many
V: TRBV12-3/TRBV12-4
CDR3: CASSRGAYEQYF
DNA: TGTGCCAGCAGTCGGGGCGCCTACGAGCAGTACTTC

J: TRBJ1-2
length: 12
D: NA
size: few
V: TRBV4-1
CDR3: CASNIGTDGYTF
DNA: TGCGCCAGCAACATCGGGACGGATGGCTACACCTTC

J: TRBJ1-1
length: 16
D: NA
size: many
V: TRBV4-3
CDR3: CASSQGVAGGGTEAFF
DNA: TGCGCCAGCAGCCAAGGGGTAGCCGGGGGAGGCACTGAAGCTTTCTTT